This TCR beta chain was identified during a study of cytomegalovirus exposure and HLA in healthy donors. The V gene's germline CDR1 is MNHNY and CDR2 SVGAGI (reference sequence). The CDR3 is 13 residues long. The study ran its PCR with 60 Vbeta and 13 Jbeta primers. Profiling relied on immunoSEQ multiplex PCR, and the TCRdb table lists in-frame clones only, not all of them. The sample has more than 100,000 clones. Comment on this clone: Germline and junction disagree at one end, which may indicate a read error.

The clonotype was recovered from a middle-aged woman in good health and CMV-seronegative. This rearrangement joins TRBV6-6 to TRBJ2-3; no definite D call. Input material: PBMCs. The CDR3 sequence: CASSDWATDTQYF. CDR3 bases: TGTGCCAGCAGTGACTGGGCCACAGATACACAGTATTTT.